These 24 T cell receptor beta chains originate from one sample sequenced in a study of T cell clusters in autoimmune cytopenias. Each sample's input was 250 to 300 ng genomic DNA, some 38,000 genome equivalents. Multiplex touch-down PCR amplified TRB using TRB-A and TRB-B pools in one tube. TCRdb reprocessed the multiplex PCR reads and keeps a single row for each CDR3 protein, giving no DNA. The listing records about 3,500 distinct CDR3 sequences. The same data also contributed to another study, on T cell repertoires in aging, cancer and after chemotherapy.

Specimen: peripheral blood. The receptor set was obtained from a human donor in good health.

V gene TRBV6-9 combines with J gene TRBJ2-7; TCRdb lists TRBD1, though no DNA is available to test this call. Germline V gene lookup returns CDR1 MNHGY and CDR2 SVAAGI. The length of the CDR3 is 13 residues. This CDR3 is CASSFSGTYEQYF.

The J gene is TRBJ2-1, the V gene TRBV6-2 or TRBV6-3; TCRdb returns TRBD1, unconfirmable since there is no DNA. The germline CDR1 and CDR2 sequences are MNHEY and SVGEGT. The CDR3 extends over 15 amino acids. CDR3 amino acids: CASVPGTGAYNEQFF.

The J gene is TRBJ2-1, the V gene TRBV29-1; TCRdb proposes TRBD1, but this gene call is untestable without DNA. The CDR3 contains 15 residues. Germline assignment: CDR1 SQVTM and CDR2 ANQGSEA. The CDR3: CSGSGQGRGYNEQFF.

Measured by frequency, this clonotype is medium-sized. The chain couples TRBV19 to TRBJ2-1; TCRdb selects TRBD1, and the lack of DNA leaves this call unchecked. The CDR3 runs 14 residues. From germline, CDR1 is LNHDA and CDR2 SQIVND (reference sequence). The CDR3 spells CASSQVAGLGEQFF.

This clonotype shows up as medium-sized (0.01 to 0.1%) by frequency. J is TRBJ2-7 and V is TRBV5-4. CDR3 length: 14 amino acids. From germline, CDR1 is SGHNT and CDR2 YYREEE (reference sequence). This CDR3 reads CASSVEGGLVEQYF.

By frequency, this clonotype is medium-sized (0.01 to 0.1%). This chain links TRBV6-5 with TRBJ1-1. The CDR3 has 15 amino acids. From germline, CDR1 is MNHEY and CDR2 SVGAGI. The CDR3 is CASSYSANSGTEAFF.

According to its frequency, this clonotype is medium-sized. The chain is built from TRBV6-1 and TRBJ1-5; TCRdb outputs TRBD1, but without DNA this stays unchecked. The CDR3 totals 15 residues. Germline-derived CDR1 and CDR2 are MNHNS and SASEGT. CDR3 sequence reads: CASSLLTGGNQPQHF.

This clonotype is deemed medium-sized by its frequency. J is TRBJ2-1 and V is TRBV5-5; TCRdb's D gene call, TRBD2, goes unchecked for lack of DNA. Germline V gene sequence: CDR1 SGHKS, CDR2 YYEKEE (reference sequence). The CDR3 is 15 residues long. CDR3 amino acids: CASSILAGGYNEQFF.

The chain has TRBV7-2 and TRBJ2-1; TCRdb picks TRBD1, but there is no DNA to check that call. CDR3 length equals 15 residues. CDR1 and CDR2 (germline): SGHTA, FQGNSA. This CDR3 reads CASSFAWGLYNEQFF.

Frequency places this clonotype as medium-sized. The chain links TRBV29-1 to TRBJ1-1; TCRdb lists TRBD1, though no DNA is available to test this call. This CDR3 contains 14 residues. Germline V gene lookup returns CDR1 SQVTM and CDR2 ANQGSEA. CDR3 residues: CSVQRGQGNTEAFF.

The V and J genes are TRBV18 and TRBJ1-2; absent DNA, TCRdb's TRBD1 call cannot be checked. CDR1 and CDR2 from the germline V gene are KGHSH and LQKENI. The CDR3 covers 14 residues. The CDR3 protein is CASSKQETNYGYTF.

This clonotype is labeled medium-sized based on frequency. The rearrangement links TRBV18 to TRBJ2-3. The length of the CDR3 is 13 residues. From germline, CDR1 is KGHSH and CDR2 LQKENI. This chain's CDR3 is CASSQVFTDTQYF.

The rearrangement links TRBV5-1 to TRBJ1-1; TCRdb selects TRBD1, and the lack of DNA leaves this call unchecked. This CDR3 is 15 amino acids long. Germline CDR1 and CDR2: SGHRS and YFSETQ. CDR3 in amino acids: CASSPGQAVNTEAFF.

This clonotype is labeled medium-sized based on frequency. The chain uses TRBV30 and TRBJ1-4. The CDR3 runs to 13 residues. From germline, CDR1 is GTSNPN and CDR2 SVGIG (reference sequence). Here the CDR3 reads CAWSKDSNEKLFF. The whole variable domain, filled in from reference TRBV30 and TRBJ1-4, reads SQTIHQWPATLVQPVGSPLSLECTVEGTSNPNLYWYRQAAGRGLQLLFYSVGIGQISSEVPQNLSASRPQDRQFILSSKKLLLSDSGFYLCAWSKDSNEKLFFGSGTQLSVL.

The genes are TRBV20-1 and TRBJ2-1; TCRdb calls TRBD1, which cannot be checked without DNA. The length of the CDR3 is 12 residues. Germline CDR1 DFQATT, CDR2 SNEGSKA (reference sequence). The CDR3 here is CSASRDSNEQFF.

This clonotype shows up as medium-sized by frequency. CDR3: CASRDRGDYGYTF. This chain uses TRBV27 with TRBJ1-2; lacking DNA, the TRBD1 call made by TCRdb goes unchecked. This CDR3 is 13 amino acids long. Germline lookup yields CDR1 MNHEY and CDR2 SMNVEV (reference sequence).

This CDR3 reads CASTPSGKHGYTF. V and J are TRBV28 and TRBJ1-2; TCRdb's D call of TRBD1 is untestable without DNA. The CDR3 contains 13 residues. Germline assignment: CDR1 MDHEN and CDR2 SYDVKM.

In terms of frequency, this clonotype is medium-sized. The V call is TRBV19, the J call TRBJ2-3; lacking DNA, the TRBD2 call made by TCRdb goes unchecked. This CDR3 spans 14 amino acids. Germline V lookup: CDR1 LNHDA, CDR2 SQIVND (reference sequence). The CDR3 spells CASSIGLAGDTQYF.

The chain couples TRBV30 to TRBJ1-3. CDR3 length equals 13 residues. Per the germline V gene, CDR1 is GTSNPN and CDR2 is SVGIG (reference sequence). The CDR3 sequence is CAWTRTDGHTIYF.

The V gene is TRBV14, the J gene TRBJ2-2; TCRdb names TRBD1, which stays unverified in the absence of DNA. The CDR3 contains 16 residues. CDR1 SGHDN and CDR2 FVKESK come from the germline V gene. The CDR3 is CASSQDGAFFTGELFF.

The CDR3 sequence: CASSLGLSIRNSPLHF. The chain is built from TRBV7-2 and TRBJ1-6. Germline values: CDR1 SGHTA, CDR2 FQGNSA. CDR3 length: 16 residues.

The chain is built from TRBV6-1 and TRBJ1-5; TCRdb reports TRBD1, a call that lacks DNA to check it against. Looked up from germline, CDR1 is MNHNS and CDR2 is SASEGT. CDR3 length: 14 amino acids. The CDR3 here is CASSESGGGQPQHF.

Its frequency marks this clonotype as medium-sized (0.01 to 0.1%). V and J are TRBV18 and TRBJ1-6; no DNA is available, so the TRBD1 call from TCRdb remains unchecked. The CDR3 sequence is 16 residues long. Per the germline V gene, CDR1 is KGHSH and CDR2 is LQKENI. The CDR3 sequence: CASGRDRGPYNSPLHF.

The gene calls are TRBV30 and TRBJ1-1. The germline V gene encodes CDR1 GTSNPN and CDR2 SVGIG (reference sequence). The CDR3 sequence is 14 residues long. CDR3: CAWSVHVGKTEAFF.